Included here is one T cell receptor (beta chain) sequence, with context. The antigen is unknown. Only in-frame clones appear in the TCRdb table, and some are missing; sequencing was by immunoSEQ multiplex PCR. The table shows 130,000 or so clones, with roughly nine tenths occurring only once. This sample is drawn from a study of cytomegalovirus exposure and HLA in healthy donors. Study-wide findings and caveats: The study flagged some 170 TCR beta chains as cytomegalovirus-associated. Subsequent analysis of the 100 to 150 validation repertoires found a tendency for first-cohort TCR clusters to co-occur.

The CDR3 has 14 amino acids. The ends lost 5 bases at V and 3 bases at J; junction bases unmatched: 7. Germline V gives CDR1 MNHEY, CDR2 SMNVEV (reference sequence). V usage is TRBV27 and J usage is TRBJ2-7; 7 bases match TRBD1. This receptor was identified in a woman between 18 and 29 years old in good health and CMV-seropositive. Sample: PBMCs. The CDR3 spells CASSNSGTVYEQYF. For the CDR3, the DNA is TGTGCCAGCAGTAATTCCGGGACAGTCTACGAGCAGTACTTC.